What follows describes a single T cell receptor (beta chain). The protocol was immunoSEQ multiplex PCR, while the TCRdb copy is restricted to in-frame clones and leaves out a portion. The sample has tens of thousands of clones; 85% to 95% are singletons. The data originate from a study of T cell changes during pregnancy in multiple sclerosis. Sequencing used CD8+ T cells from peripheral blood mononuclear cells, obtained in the third trimester of pregnancy. This receptor was taken from a female donor with multiple sclerosis, enrolled in a pregnancy study.

CDR3 DNA: TGTGCCAGCAGTTTATCCGGGGGGCCAGGGACCCAGTACTTC. Residues: CASSLSGGPGTQYF. This chain connects TRBV28 to TRBJ2-5, with D perhaps matching TRBD2 (7 bases). Between the trimmed V and J ends, which lost 1 base and 7 bases, there was a span of 13 bases. The CDR3 totals 14 residues. Germline values: CDR1 MDHEN, CDR2 SYDVKM.